The subject of this entry is one T cell receptor (beta chain). The data were obtained in a study of T cell responses to AZD1222 COVID-19 vaccine. The data were produced by immunoSEQ multiplex PCR, yet TCRdb's version contains in-frame clones alone and is incomplete. The table records 150,000 or so clones, roughly 90% of them present only once. Losses at the gene ends were 4 bases for V and 0 bases for J; bases not matched to a gene: 3. CDR3 length: 15 amino acids. Germline V CDR1 and CDR2: SEHNR, FQNEAQ (reference sequence). Source: peripheral blood, taken on day 0 of AZD1222 vaccination. The origin of this receptor is an adult in good health. This sequence joins TRBV7-9 and TRBJ1-1; 9 bases align to TRBD1. Here the CDR3 reads CASSSGQGMNTEAFF. The DNA for the CDR3 is TGTGCCAGCAGCTCTGGACAGGGGATGAACACTGAAGCTTTCTTT.